This TCR beta chain was observed in a study of blood T cell repertoires in COVID-19. Data came from immunoSEQ multiplex PCR; TCRdb stores just in-frame clones and leaves some out. Of about 300,000 clones in the sample, 89% were seen once. J was trimmed by 7 bases and V by 5 bases; bases with no gene match: 8. The CDR3 sequence is 15 residues long. Germline V gene lookup returns CDR1 MGHRA and CDR2 YSYEKL. The source is a woman aged 25-40 years with COVID-19, enrolled during active disease. Sequenced: peripheral blood. The V gene is TRBV4-1, the J gene TRBJ1-4; 9 bases are a match to TRBD1. The CDR3 loop reads CASSDGTGLAEKLFF. In DNA, the CDR3 is TGCGCCAGCAGCGACGGGACAGGGCTGGCTGAAAAACTGTTTTTT.